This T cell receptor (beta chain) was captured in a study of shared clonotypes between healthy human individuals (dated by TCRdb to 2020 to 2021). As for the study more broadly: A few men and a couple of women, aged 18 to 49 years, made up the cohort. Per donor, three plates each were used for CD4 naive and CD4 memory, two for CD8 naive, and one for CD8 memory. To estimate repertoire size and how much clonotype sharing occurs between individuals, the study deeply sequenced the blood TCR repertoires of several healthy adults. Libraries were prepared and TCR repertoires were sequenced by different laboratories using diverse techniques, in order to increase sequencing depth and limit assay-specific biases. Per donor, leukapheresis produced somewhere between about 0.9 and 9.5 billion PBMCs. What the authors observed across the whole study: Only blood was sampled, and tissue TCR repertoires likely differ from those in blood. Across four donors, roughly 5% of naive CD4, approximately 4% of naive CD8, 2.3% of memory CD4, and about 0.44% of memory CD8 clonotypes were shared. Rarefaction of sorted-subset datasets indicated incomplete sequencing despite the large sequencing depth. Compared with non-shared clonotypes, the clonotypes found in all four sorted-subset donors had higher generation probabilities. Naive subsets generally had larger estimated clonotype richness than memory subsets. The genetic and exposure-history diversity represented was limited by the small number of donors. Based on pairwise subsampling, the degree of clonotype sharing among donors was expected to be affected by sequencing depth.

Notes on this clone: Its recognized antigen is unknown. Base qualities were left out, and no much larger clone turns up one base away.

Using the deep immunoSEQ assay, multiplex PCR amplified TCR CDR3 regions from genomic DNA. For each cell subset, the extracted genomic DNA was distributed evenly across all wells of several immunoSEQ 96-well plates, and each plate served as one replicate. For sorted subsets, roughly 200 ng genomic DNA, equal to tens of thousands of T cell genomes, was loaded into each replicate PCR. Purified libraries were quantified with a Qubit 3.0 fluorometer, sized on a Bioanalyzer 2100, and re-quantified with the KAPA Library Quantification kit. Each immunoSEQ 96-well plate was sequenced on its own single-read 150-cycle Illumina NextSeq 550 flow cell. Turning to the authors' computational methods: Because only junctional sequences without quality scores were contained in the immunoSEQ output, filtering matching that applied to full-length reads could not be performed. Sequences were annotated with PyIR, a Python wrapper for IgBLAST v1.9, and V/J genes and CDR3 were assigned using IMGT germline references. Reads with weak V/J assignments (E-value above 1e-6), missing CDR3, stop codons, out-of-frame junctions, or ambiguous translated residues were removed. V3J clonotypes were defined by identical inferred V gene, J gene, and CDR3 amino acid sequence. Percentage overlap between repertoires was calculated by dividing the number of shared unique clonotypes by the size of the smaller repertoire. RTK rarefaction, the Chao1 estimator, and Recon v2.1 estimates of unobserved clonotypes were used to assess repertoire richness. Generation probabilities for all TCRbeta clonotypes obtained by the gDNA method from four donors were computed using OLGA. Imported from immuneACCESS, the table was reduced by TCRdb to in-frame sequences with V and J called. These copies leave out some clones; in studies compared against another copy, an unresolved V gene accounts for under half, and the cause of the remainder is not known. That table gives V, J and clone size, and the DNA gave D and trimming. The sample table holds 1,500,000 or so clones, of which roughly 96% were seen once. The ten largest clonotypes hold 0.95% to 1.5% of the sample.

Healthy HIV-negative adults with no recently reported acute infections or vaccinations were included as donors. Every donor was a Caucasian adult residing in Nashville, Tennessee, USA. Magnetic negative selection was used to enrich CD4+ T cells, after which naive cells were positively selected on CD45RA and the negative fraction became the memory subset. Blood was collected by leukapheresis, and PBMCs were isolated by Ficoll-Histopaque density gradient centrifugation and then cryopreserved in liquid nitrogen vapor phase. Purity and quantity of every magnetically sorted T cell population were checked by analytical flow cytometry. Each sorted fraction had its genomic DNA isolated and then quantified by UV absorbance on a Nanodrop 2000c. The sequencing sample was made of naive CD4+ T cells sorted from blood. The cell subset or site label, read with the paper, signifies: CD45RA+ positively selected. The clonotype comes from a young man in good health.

The CDR3 reads CAKQAGFDTEAFF. The DNA sequence reads TGTGCCAAACAGGCCGGGTTCGACACTGAAGCTTTCTTT. The chain couples TRBV10-3 to TRBJ1-1; TRBD1 is perhaps the D gene, given 5 matching bases. The V and J ends are trimmed by 10 bases and 3 bases, leaving 15 bases between them. CDR1 and CDR2, per the germline V gene, are ENHRY and SYGVKD. The cysteine opens and the phenylalanine closes a CDR3 of 13 amino acids. Only CDR3 DNA remains: 39 bases, in frame from the first base.